This TCR beta chain was identified in a study of blood T cell repertoires in COVID-19. Study-level information: COVID-19 samples, acute and convalescent, were from the United States, Italy and Spain.

This CDR3 contains 16 residues. Germline V gives CDR1 SGDLS, CDR2 YYNGEE. J lost 5 bases, V lost 3 bases, and 8 bases had no gene match. All enrollees were roughly 18 to 90 years old and from under 25 US areas. Libraries were prepared by immunoSEQ multiplex PCR; TCRdb keeps only in-frame clonotypes and omits some of them. The table lists about 370,000 clones, approximately 90% of them singletons. The sequence was collected from a man between 18 and 29 years old who had recovered from COVID-19. Input material: PBMCs or T cells enriched from blood (not recorded which). J is TRBJ1-6 and V is TRBV9, with TRBD1 identical over 7 bases. CDR3 region: CASSATGTVNNSPLHF. The CDR3 DNA sequence: TGTGCCAGCAGCGCTACAGGGACAGTTAATAATTCACCCCTCCACTTT.